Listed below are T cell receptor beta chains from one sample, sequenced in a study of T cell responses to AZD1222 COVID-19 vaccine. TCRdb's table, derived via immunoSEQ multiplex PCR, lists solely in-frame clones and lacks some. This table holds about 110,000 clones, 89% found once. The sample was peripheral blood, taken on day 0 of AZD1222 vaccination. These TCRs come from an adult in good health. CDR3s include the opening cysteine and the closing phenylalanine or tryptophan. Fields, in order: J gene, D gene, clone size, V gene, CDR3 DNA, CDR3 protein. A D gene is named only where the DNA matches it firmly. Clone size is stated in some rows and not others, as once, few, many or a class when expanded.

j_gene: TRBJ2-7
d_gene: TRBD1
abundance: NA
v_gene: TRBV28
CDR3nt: TGTGCCAGCCCGAGGACAGGACAAAGCTACGAGCAGTACTTC
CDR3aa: CASPRTGQSYEQYF

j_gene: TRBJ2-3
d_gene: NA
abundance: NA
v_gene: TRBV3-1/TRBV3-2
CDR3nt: TGTGCCAGCAGCCAAAGTGAGGGAAGGGGTACGCAGTATTTT
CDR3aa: CASSQSEGRGTQYF

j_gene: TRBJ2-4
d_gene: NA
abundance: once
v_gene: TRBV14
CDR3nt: TGTGCCAGCAGCCAAGATTTGGGATTAGCCAAAAACATTCAGTACTTC
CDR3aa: CASSQDLGLAKNIQYF

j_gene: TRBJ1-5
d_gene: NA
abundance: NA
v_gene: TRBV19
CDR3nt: TGTGCCAGTATGGAGAGGTATCAGCCCCAGCATTTT
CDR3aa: CASMERYQPQHF

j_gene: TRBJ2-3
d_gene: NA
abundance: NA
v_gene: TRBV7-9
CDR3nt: TGTGCCAGCAGCCTAGTAGGGGTACTCACAGATACGCAGTATTTT
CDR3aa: CASSLVGVLTDTQYF

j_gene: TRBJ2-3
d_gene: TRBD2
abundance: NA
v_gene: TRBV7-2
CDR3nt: TGTGCCAGCAGCCACTTTAGGGGGGCCTGGACTAGCGGGATGGATACGCAGTATTTT
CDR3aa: CASSHFRGAWTSGMDTQYF

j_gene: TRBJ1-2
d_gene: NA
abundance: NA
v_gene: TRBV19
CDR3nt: TGTGCCAGTAGTACCGCAGGGGAGGGGAACTATGGCTACACCTTC
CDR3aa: CASSTAGEGNYGYTF

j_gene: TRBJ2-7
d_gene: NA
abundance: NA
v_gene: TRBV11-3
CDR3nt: TGTGCCAGCAGCGTCACCCAGGGAGAAGAGCAGTACTTC
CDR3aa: CASSVTQGEEQYF

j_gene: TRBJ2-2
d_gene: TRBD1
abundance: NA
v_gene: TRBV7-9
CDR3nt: TGTGCCAGCAGCCCACCGGGACAGGACGTCACCGGGGAGCTGTTTTTT
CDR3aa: CASSPPGQDVTGELFF

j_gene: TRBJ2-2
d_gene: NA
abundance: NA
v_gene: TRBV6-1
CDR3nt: TGTGCCAGCAGTGAAAGGGATACCGGGGACACCGGGGAGCTGTTTTTT
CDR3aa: CASSERDTGDTGELFF

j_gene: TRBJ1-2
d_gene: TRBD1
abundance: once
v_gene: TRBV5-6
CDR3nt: TGTGCCAGCAGCTTGTACGGGACAGGTTACGTTGGCTACACCTTC
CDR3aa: CASSLYGTGYVGYTF

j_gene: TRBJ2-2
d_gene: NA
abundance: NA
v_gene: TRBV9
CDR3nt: TGTGCCAGCAGCACGACAGACCCGAACACCGGGGAGCTGTTTTTT
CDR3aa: CASSTTDPNTGELFF

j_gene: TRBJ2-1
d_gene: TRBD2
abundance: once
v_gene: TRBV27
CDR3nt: TGTGCCAGCAGTACCGGGACTATCCGCAATGAGCAGTTCTTC
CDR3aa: CASSTGTIRNEQFF

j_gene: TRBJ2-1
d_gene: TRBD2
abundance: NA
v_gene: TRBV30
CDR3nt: TGTGCCTGGACTGAGGGAGGGCCGTTCAATGAGCAGTTCTTC
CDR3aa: CAWTEGGPFNEQFF

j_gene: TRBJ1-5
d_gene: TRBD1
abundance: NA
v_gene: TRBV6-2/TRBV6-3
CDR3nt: TGTGCCAGCAGTCGGGGACAGGCCGATCAGCCCCAGCATTTT
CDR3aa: CASSRGQADQPQHF

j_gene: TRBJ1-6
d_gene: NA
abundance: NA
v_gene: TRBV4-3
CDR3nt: TGCGCCAGCAGCCGAGGCCGGGGGGTGGATTCACCCCTCCACTTT
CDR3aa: CASSRGRGVDSPLHF

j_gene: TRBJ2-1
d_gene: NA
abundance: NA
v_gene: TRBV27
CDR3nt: TGTGCCAGCAGTTTGATCGGAGGGCTCTCCTACAATGAGCAGTTCTTC
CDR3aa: CASSLIGGLSYNEQFF

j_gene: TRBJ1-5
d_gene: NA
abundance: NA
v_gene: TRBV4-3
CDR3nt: TGCGCCAGCAGCCAAGATGTCCGGGTTAGCAATCAGCCCCAGCATTTT
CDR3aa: CASSQDVRVSNQPQHF

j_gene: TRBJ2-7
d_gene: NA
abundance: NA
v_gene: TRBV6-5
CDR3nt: TGTGCCAGCAAAGGGGTAGGGCATTTCGAGCAGTACTTC
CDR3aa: CASKGVGHFEQYF

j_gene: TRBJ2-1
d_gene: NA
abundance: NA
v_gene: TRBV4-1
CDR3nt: TGCGCCAGCAGCCAACACCGGACGAATTACAATGAGCAGTTCTTC
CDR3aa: CASSQHRTNYNEQFF

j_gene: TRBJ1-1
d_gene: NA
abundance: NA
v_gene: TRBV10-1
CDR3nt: TGCGCCAGCAGTGGCTGCGGGTTCCCTGAAGCTTTCTTT
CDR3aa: CASSGCGFPEAFF

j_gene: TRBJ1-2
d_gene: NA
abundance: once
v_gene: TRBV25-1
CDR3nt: TGTGCCAGCAGTGAGAGACGAGGGAACTATGGCTACACCTTC
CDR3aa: CASSERRGNYGYTF

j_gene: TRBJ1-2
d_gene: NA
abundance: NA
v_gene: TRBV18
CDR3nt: TGTGCCAGCTCACCAACGAGACACGACGCTTATGGCTACACCTTC
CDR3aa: CASSPTRHDAYGYTF

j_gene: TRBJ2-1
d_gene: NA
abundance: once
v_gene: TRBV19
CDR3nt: TGTGCCAGTAGTAGCGCTAGGAGCTCCTACAATGAGCAGTTCTTC
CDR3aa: CASSSARSSYNEQFF

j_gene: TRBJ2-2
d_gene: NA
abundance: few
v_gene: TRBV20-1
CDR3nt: TGCAGTGCTAGTTCTAATTCGAACACCGGGGAGCTGTTTTTT
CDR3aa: CSASSNSNTGELFF

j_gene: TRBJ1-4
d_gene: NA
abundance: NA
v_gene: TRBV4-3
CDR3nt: TGCGCCAGCAGCCAGACCGGGACGACGGTCGCTGAAAAACTGTTTTTT
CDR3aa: CASSQTGTTVAEKLFF

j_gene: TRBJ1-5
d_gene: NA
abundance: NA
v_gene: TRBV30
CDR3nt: TGTGCCTGGAGTGTACGGGCAGGAGGCTATAGCAATCAGCCCCAGCATTTT
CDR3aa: CAWSVRAGGYSNQPQHF

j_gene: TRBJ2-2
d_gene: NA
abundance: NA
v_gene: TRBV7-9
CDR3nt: TGTGCCAGCAGCTCCAGGAACACCGGGGAGCTGTTTTTT
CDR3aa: CASSSRNTGELFF

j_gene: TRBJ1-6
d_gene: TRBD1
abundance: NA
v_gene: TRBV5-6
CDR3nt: TGTGCCAGCAGCGGGGACAGGGGTGGTAATTCACCCCTCCACTTT
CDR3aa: CASSGDRGGNSPLHF

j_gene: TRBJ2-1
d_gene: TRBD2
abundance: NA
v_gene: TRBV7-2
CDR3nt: TGTGCCAGCAGCTTCCGCTGGGGGGGACTAGCGGGAAATGAGCAGTTCTTC
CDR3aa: CASSFRWGGLAGNEQFF

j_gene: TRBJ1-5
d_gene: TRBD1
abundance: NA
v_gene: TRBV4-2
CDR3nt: TGTGCCAGCAGCCAAGCAGGGGGTCAGGGAGATCAGCCCCAGCATTTT
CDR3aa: CASSQAGGQGDQPQHF

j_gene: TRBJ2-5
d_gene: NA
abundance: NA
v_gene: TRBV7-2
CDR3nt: TGTGCCAGCGAAGCGAGGGGGGAAGAGACCCAGTACTTC
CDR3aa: CASEARGEETQYF

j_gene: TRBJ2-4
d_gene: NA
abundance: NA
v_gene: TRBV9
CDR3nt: TGTGCCAGCAGCGTGGACAGTTCGGACAAAAACATTCAGTACTTC
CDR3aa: CASSVDSSDKNIQYF

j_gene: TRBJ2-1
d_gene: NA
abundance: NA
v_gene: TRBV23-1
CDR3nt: TGCGCCAGCAGCCAGGACCAGGTCGGTGACAATGAGCAGTTCTTC
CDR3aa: CASSQDQVGDNEQFF

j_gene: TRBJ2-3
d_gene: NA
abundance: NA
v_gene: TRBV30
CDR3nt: TGTGCCTCCAGCCCCCTAGCTGGGATAACGCAGTATTTT
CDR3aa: CASSPLAGITQYF

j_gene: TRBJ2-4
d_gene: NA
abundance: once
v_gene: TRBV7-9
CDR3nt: TGTGCCAGCAGCTTAGCGGGGCACATTCAGTACTTC
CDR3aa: CASSLAGHIQYF

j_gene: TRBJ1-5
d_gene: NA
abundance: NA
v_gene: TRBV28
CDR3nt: TGTGCCAGCAGTTCCCCGGACAGTTATCAGCCCCAGCATTTT
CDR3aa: CASSSPDSYQPQHF

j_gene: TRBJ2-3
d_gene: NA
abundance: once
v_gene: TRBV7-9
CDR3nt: TGTGCCAGCAGCTTAGCTGCAGGGTCGGGCACAGATACGCAGTATTTT
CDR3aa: CASSLAAGSGTDTQYF

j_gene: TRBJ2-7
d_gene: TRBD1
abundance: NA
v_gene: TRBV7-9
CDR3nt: TGTGCCAGCGGACAGGGCTCCTACGAGCAGTACTTC
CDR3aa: CASGQGSYEQYF

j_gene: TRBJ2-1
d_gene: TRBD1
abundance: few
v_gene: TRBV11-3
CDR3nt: TGTGCCAGCAGCCTCGGACAGGGGGAGGAGCAGTTCTTC
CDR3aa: CASSLGQGEEQFF

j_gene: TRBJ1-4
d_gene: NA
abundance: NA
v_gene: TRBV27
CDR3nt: TGTGCCAGCAGATCGTCCGCAACTAATGAAAAACTGTTTTTT
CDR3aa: CASRSSATNEKLFF

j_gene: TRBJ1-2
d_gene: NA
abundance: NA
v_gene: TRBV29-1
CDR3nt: TGCAGCGTTGAAGGTGGCTACACCTTC
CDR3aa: CSVEGGYTF

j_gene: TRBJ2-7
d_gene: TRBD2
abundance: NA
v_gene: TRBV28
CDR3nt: TGTGCCAGCAGTTTGTCCCAGGGACTAGCGCCTTACGAGCAGTACTTC
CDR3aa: CASSLSQGLAPYEQYF

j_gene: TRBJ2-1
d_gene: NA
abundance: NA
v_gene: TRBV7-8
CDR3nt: TGTGCCAGCAGATCCCTGGTTGGCAGGGCAAATAACAATGAGCAGTTCTTC
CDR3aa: CASRSLVGRANNNEQFF

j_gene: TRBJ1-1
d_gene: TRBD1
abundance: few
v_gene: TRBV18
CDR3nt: TGTGCCAGCTCACCGCGGGGACAGACGAACACTGAAGCTTTCTTT
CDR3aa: CASSPRGQTNTEAFF

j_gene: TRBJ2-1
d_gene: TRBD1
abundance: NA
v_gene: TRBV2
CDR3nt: TGTGCCAGCAGGGGGGACCGGACAGGGAACAATGAGCAGTTCTTC
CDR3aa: CASRGDRTGNNEQFF

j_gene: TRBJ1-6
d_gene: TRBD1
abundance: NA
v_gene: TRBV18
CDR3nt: TGTGCCAGCTCACCACCGGGACAGGGTAATTCACCCCTCCACTTT
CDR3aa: CASSPPGQGNSPLHF

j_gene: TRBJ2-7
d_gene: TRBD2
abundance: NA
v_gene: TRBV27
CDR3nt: TGTGCCAGCAAAGCTAGCGGGGCCTACGAGCAGTACTTC
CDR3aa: CASKASGAYEQYF

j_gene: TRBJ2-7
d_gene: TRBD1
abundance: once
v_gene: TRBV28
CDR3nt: TGTGCCAGCAGGCCTCGACAGGGTTTCTCCTACGAGCAGTACTTC
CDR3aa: CASRPRQGFSYEQYF

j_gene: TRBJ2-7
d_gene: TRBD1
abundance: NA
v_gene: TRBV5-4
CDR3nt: TGTGCCAGCAGCCCCTTCGACAGGGCTGAATCCTACGAGCAGTACTTC
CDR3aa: CASSPFDRAESYEQYF

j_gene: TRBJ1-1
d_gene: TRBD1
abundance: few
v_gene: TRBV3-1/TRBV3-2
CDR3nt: TGTGCCAGCAGCCAAGATTCGGGACAGGGTAGGGGCACTGAAGCTTTCTTT
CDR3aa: CASSQDSGQGRGTEAFF

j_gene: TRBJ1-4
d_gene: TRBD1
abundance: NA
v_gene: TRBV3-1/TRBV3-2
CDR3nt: TGTGCCAGCAGCAACCCGGGACAGGACAATGAAAAACTGTTTTTT
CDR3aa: CASSNPGQDNEKLFF

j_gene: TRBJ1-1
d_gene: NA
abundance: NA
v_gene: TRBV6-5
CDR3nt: TGTGCCAGCAGTCCCGAAGTAATGAACACTGAAGCTTTCTTT
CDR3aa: CASSPEVMNTEAFF

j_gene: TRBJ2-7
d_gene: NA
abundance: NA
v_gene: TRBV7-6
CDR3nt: TGTGCCAGCAGCTTAGGCGCAGGGGAATGGTACGAGCAGTACTTC
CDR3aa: CASSLGAGEWYEQYF

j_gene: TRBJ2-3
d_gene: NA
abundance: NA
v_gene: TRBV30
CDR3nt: TGTGCCTCCCCCTCCTTGACTGGGGCAGATACGCAGTATTTT
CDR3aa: CASPSLTGADTQYF